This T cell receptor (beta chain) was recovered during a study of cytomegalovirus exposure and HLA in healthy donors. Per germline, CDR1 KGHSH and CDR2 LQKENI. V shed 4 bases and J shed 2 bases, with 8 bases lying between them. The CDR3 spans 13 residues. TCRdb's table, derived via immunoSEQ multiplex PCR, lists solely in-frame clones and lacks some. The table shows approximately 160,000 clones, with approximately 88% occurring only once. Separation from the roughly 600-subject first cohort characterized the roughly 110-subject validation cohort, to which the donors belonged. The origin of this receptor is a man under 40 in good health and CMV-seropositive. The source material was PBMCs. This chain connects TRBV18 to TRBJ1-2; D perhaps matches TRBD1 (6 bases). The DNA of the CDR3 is TGTGCCAGCTCACGGACAGACAACTATGGCTACACCTTC. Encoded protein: CASSRTDNYGYTF.